This is a list of T cell receptor beta chains from one sample in a study of shared clonotypes between healthy human individuals. The protocol was immunoSEQ multiplex PCR, while the TCRdb copy is restricted to in-frame clones and leaves out a portion. The sample shows about 2 million clones, roughly 95% of them seen only once. The sample consisted of naive CD8+ T cells sorted from blood. These receptors came from a man younger than 35 in good health. Both conserved end residues are part of each CDR3. The order of the fields is V gene, clone size, D gene, J gene, CDR3 protein, CDR3 DNA. A D gene is named only where the DNA matches it firmly. Part of the rows lack a size; the others show once, few, many or a class for expanded clones.

>TRBV5-6|once|TRBD1|TRBJ2-7
CASSTNSGTGGDEQYF
TGTGCCAGCAGCACGAATTCCGGGACAGGGGGGGACGAGCAGTACTTC
>TRBV7-9|NA|NA|TRBJ2-4
CASSSTQDLKNIQYF
TGTGCCAGCAGCTCAACGCAGGACCTCAAAAACATTCAGTACTTC
>TRBV19|NA|NA|TRBJ1-2
CASSAQLNYGYTF
TGTGCCAGTAGTGCACAGCTCAACTATGGCTACACCTTC
>TRBV5-6|NA|NA|TRBJ2-1
CASSAGAGLNEQFF
TGTGCCAGCAGCGCCGGGGCAGGGCTCAATGAGCAGTTCTTC
>TRBV30|NA|NA|TRBJ2-5
CAWSVLEWETQYF
TGTGCCTGGAGTGTTTTAGAATGGGAGACCCAGTACTTC
>TRBV5-6|NA|NA|TRBJ1-1
CASSLTGSYTEAFF
TGTGCCAGCAGCTTAACAGGGTCGTACACTGAAGCTTTCTTT
>TRBV29-1|NA|TRBD2|TRBJ2-1
CSATGTSGNNEQFF
TGCAGCGCAACCGGGACTAGCGGAAACAATGAGCAGTTCTTC
>TRBV30|NA|NA|TRBJ2-3
CAWSSWGVAEFSDTQYF
TGTGCCTGGAGCTCCTGGGGGGTAGCGGAATTCTCAGATACGCAGTATTTT
>TRBV27|NA|TRBD2|TRBJ2-7
CASSPILAGGPEQYF
TGTGCCAGCAGTCCGATACTAGCGGGGGGGCCCGAGCAGTACTTC
>TRBV29-1|NA|NA|TRBJ1-5
CSVEDKGDPNQPQHF
TGCAGCGTTGAAGACAAAGGGGACCCCAATCAGCCCCAGCATTTT
>TRBV7-9|NA|TRBD2|TRBJ2-7
CASSLAGGPSYEQYF
TGTGCCAGCAGCCTAGCGGGAGGGCCGTCCTACGAGCAGTACTTC
>TRBV4-1|NA|NA|TRBJ1-1
CASSQQGRGSEAFF
TGCGCCAGCAGCCAACAGGGACGAGGCTCTGAAGCTTTCTTT
>TRBV11-2|NA|NA|TRBJ2-7
CASSPWTYEQYF
TGTGCCAGCAGCCCCTGGACCTACGAGCAGTACTTC
>TRBV15|NA|NA|TRBJ2-7
CATSRDGTWTYSEQYF
TGTGCCACCAGCAGAGATGGAACCTGGACTTATTCCGAGCAGTACTTC
>TRBV25-1|NA|NA|TRBJ2-7
CASSEGGDEQYF
TGTGCCAGCAGTGAAGGCGGTGACGAGCAGTACTTC
>TRBV6-1|NA|TRBD1|TRBJ2-7
CASSERTGGYEQYF
TGTGCCAGCAGTGAAAGGACAGGGGGATACGAGCAGTACTTC
>TRBV2|NA|TRBD1|TRBJ1-1
CASSPGTGFTEAFF
TGTGCCAGCAGTCCCGGGACAGGGTTCACTGAAGCTTTCTTT
>TRBV9|NA|TRBD1|TRBJ2-7
CASSADRGHSYEQYF
TGTGCCAGCAGCGCCGACAGGGGGCACTCCTACGAGCAGTACTTC
>TRBV5-4|NA|TRBD1|TRBJ1-3
CASSLVGTGPLVSGNTIYF
TGTGCCAGCAGCTTGGTCGGGACAGGGCCCCTCGTCTCTGGAAACACCATATATTTT
>TRBV4-1|once|NA|TRBJ1-5
CASSWVDLTDQPQHF
TGCGCCAGCAGCTGGGTGGACCTAACTGATCAGCCCCAGCATTTT
>TRBV28|NA|NA|TRBJ2-4
CASSFRAENIQYF
TGTGCCAGCAGTTTTAGGGCAGAAAACATTCAGTACTTC
>TRBV4-3|NA|NA|TRBJ2-7
CASSHSRDAYEQYF
TGCGCCAGCAGCCATTCCCGGGACGCTTACGAGCAGTACTTC
>TRBV7-6|NA|TRBD2|TRBJ2-7
CASSLAGGVGGEQYF
TGTGCCAGCAGCTTAGCGGGAGGGGTCGGTGGGGAGCAGTACTTC
>TRBV14|NA|NA|TRBJ2-5
CASSQVRQSTQYF
TGTGCCAGCAGCCAAGTGCGACAGTCGACCCAGTACTTC
>TRBV9|NA|NA|TRBJ2-3
CASSVDSEGGTDTQYF
TGTGCCAGCAGCGTAGATTCCGAAGGCGGCACAGATACGCAGTATTTT
>TRBV11-3|NA|NA|TRBJ2-7
CASSPRDGTYEQYF
TGTGCCAGCAGCCCCAGGGACGGCACCTACGAGCAGTACTTC
>TRBV5-6|NA|NA|TRBJ2-7
CASSLGASYEQYF
TGTGCCAGCAGCTTGGGGGCCAGCTACGAGCAGTACTTC
>TRBV27|NA|NA|TRBJ2-7
CASSPAKPRGYEQYF
TGTGCCAGCAGTCCCGCCAAGCCCAGGGGTTACGAGCAGTACTTC
>TRBV7-9|NA|NA|TRBJ1-3
CASSPYRDSGNTIYF
TGTGCCAGCAGCCCATACAGGGACTCTGGAAACACCATATATTTT
>TRBV6-1|NA|NA|TRBJ2-1
CASSAVLVGIEQFF
TGTGCCAGCAGTGCTGTACTAGTGGGGATTGAGCAGTTCTTC
>TRBV11-2|NA|NA|TRBJ2-1
CASSSFQEAHNEQFF
TGTGCCAGCAGCTCCTTCCAGGAAGCTCACAATGAGCAGTTCTTC
>TRBV27|NA|NA|TRBJ2-7
CATRLSGTYEQYF
TGTGCCACCCGACTCTCCGGGACCTACGAGCAGTACTTC
>TRBV4-1|NA|TRBD2|TRBJ2-5
CASSHRLAGQETQYF
TGCGCCAGCAGCCACCGACTAGCGGGTCAAGAGACCCAGTACTTC
>TRBV9|NA|TRBD1|TRBJ2-7
CASSIGQGLSYEQYF
TGTGCCAGCAGCATCGGACAGGGACTTTCCTACGAGCAGTACTTC
>TRBV7-7|NA|TRBD2|TRBJ2-2
CASSESSGRNTGELFF
TGTGCTAGCAGCGAATCTAGCGGGAGGAACACCGGGGAGCTGTTTTTT
>TRBV4-1|NA|NA|TRBJ2-7
CASSQSIADSYEQYF
TGCGCCAGCAGCCAGAGTATAGCGGACTCCTACGAGCAGTACTTC
>TRBV2|NA|NA|TRBJ2-7
CASSEGRGHLYEQYF
TGTGCCAGCAGTGAAGGGCGGGGACACCTTTACGAGCAGTACTTC
>TRBV13|NA|TRBD2|TRBJ2-7
CASSFSGGGGKYEQYF
TGTGCCAGCAGCTTCTCGGGTGGCGGGGGGAAGTACGAGCAGTACTTC
>TRBV11-3|NA|NA|TRBJ2-3
CASSQEVGTDTQYF
TGTGCCAGCAGCCAGGAGGTAGGCACAGATACGCAGTATTTT
>TRBV7-9|NA|NA|TRBJ2-1
CASSLLGGPGNEQFF
TGTGCCAGCAGCTTATTAGGGGGACCCGGGAATGAGCAGTTCTTC
>TRBV25-1|NA|NA|TRBJ1-1
CASRPGGGNTEAFF
TGTGCCAGCCGCCCGGGCGGGGGAAACACTGAAGCTTTCTTT
>TRBV13|NA|NA|TRBJ1-5
CASSFRGANQPQHF
TGTGCCAGCAGCTTTCGGGGGGCCAATCAGCCCCAGCATTTT
>TRBV11-2|NA|NA|TRBJ2-5
CASSNPGLKTTQGETQYF
TGTGCCAGCAGCAATCCGGGACTAAAAACGACACAGGGGGAGACCCAGTACTTC
>TRBV28|NA|NA|TRBJ2-7
CASSYAGLAYEQYF
TGTGCCAGCAGTTACGCAGGGTTAGCCTACGAGCAGTACTTC
>TRBV11-2|NA|NA|TRBJ2-1
CASSLDPGTLNEQFF
TGTGCCAGCAGCTTAGATCCGGGGACTTTAAATGAGCAGTTCTTC
>TRBV27|NA|NA|TRBJ1-1
CASSLTSRGNTEAFF
TGTGCCAGCAGTTTAACGTCCCGGGGAAACACTGAAGCTTTCTTT
>TRBV30|NA|TRBD1|TRBJ1-1
CAWSVGQGSEAFF
TGTGCCTGGAGTGTTGGACAGGGGTCTGAAGCTTTCTTT
>TRBV13|NA|TRBD1|TRBJ1-1
CASSAGTGGRNTEAFF
TGTGCCAGCAGCGCCGGGACAGGGGGTAGGAACACTGAAGCTTTCTTT
>TRBV19|NA|TRBD2|TRBJ2-3
CASSKLAGVPDTQYF
TGTGCCAGTAGTAAGCTAGCGGGGGTACCAGATACGCAGTATTTT
>TRBV4-1|NA|NA|TRBJ1-1
CASSQQEVSEAFF
TGCGCCAGCAGCCAACAGGAAGTCTCTGAAGCTTTCTTT
>TRBV9|NA|NA|TRBJ2-3
CASREGLTVADTQYF
TGTGCCAGCAGAGAGGGACTGACTGTTGCAGATACGCAGTATTTT
>TRBV5-6|NA|NA|TRBJ2-3
CASSLLGVTDTQYF
TGTGCCAGCAGCTTGCTCGGGGTCACAGATACGCAGTATTTT
>TRBV7-9|NA|TRBD1|TRBJ2-3
CASLGQGTDTQYF
TGTGCCAGCTTGGGACAGGGGACAGATACGCAGTATTTT